Each of the 17 T cell receptor beta chains below was sequenced from the same sample in a study of cytomegalovirus exposure and HLA in healthy donors. TCRdb's copy holds only in-frame clones and misses some; the assay was immunoSEQ multiplex PCR. The profile shows over 80,000 clones, around 85% of them singletons. Sequenced: PBMCs. Receptors were obtained from a man between 18 and 29 years old in good health and CMV-seropositive.

The CDR3 sequence: CASSLRSNQPQHF. In nucleotides, the CDR3 is TGTGCCAGCAGCCTCCGGAGCAATCAGCCCCAGCATTTT. The chain combines TRBV6-5 with TRBJ1-5; D not resolved. The V end was cut by 6 bases, the J end by 1 base, with 7 bases between. Germline CDR1 reads MNHEY; CDR2 reads SVGAGI. The CDR3 contains 13 residues.

V is TRBV19 and J is TRBJ1-5, with a tentative D call TRBD1 (6 bases). CDR1 is LNHDA and CDR2 is SQIVND in the germline V gene (reference sequence). V gave up 7 bases and J gave up 2 bases, with 15 bases separating them. The CDR3 loop spans 15 amino acids. The chain's CDR3 is CASTQVGAGNQPQHF. The CDR3, as DNA: TGTGCCAGTACCCAGGTGGGGGCAGGCAATCAGCCCCAGCATTTT.

Details on this clone: Distinct nucleotide sequences in the sample also encode this CDR3. The rearrangement links TRBV9 to TRBJ1-4; 9 bases line up with TRBD1. The V gene's germline CDR1 is SGDLS and CDR2 YYNGEE. This CDR3 is 14 amino acids long. The trim removed 4 bases at V and 8 bases at J, leaving 6 bases unmatched. The chain's CDR3 is CASSLGQGREKLFF. The CDR3 nucleotides read TGTGCCAGCAGCTTGGGACAGGGTCGCGAAAAACTGTTTTTT.

The J gene is TRBJ2-7, the V gene TRBV6-1, with 11 nucleotides matching TRBD2. Germline lookup yields CDR1 MNHNS and CDR2 SASEGT. The CDR3 extends over 14 amino acids. J gave up 4 bases and V 4 bases, and 3 bases lay outside the gene matches. The CDR3 spells CASSGTSGRYEQYF. CDR3 DNA sequence: TGTGCCAGCAGTGGGACTAGCGGGCGATACGAGCAGTACTTC.

V usage is TRBV6-4 and J usage is TRBJ2-1; possibly TRBD1 for D (5 bases). V shed 3 bases and J shed 1 base, with 10 bases lying between them. Germline V gives CDR1 MRHNA, CDR2 SNTAGT. The length of the CDR3 is 15 residues. CDR3 residues: CASSEEAGSYNEQFF. For the CDR3, the DNA is TGTGCCAGCAGTGAAGAGGCAGGGTCCTACAATGAGCAGTTCTTC.

The CDR3 nucleotides are TGTGCCAGTAGAGACGGACAGGGAAGGACTCAGCCCCAGCATTTT. Translated: CASRDGQGRTQPQHF. The rearrangement links TRBV19 to TRBJ1-5; 8 bases are a match to TRBD1. J lost 6 bases, V lost 6 bases, and 10 bases had no gene match. The CDR3 consists of 15 residues. The germline CDR1 and CDR2 sequences are LNHDA and SQIVND (reference sequence).

This chain links TRBV5-8 with TRBJ1-2, with D tentatively TRBD1 (5 bases). Germline assignment: CDR1 SGHTS and CDR2 YDEGEE. Trimming removed 3 bases at V and 8 bases at J, with 17 bases between. CDR3 length: 14 residues. The CDR3, as DNA: TGTGCCAGCAGCTCGGCCCCAGGGATGCGCGGCTACACCTTC. Its translation is CASSSAPGMRGYTF.

The rearrangement uses TRBV6-5 and TRBJ2-4; D remains ambiguous. The germline V gene encodes CDR1 MNHEY and CDR2 SVGAGI. CDR3 length: 14 amino acids. Trimming cost V 8 bases and J 0 bases, with 11 bases left between them. CDR3: CASSEALAKNIQYF. In DNA, the CDR3 is TGTGCCAGCTCCGAGGCACTAGCCAAAAACATTCAGTACTTC.

This clone was seen once. V usage is TRBV27 and J usage is TRBJ2-1; 7 nucleotides agree with TRBD1. With 5 bases clipped from V and 0 bases from J, the junction kept 4 bases outside the gene matches. Germline assignment: CDR1 MNHEY and CDR2 SMNVEV (reference sequence). The CDR3 has 15 residues. The CDR3 nucleotides read TGTGCCAGCAGTGCCCGGGACAGCTCCTACAATGAGCAGTTCTTC. It yields the protein CASSARDSSYNEQFF.

The chain couples TRBV7-9 to TRBJ1-5; TRBD1 might be the D (5 bases). The V end lost 4 bases, the J end lost 1 base, and 8 bases lay between the germline ends. This CDR3 spans 14 amino acids. Germline V gene sequence: CDR1 SEHNR, CDR2 FQNEAQ (reference sequence). The CDR3 region is CASSSQGSNQPQHF. In nucleotides, the CDR3 is TGTGCCAGCAGCTCGCAGGGAAGCAATCAGCCCCAGCATTTT.

The CDR3 here is CASSDPGTEYAEGYTF. CDR3 DNA: TGTGCCAGCAGTGATCCCGGGACAGAGTATGCGGAGGGCTACACCTTC. The genes are TRBV28 and TRBJ1-2; 7 bases line up with TRBD1. J gave up 8 bases and V 5 bases, and 17 bases lay outside the gene matches. Germline V gives CDR1 MDHEN, CDR2 SYDVKM. CDR3 size: 16 residues.

The chain employs TRBV6-1 and TRBJ1-5, with D perhaps TRBD1 (5 bases). Germline CDR1 is MNHNS and CDR2 is SASEGT. There are 15 residues in the CDR3. V lost 7 bases and J lost 0, with 13 bases in between. The CDR3 sequence: CASTTQVFSNQPQHF. The CDR3 nucleotides read TGTGCCAGCACTACACAGGTCTTTAGCAATCAGCCCCAGCATTTT.

The chain joins TRBV2 to TRBJ1-2; D might be TRBD1 (6 bases). The V end was cut by 5 bases, the J end by 1 base, with 14 bases between. The CDR3 has 15 residues. CDR1 is SNHLY, CDR2 FYNNEI, per germline. CDR3 in DNA: TGTGCCAGCAGTCTCTACAGGGAAATTAACTATGGCTACACCTTC. It yields the protein CASSLYREINYGYTF.

This chain joins TRBV6-1 and TRBJ2-7; 7 nucleotides agree with TRBD1. There are 15 residues in the CDR3. Germline V gene lookup returns CDR1 MNHNS and CDR2 SASEGT. The V and J ends lost 1 base and 4 bases, in that order; junction bases with no gene match: 7. CDR3 nucleotides: TGTGCCAGCAGTGAAGTCCGGACAGGAAGGTACGAGCAGTACTTC. Its protein is CASSEVRTGRYEQYF.

The chain links TRBV6-1 to TRBJ2-7, with D possibly TRBD1 on 5 matching bases. Per the germline V gene, CDR1 is MNHNS and CDR2 is SASEGT. This CDR3 is built from 16 residues. Between the trimmed V and J ends, which lost 1 base and 0 bases, there was a span of 13 bases. The CDR3 nucleotides are TGTGCCAGCAGTGAAGTGCAGACAGTTCACTCCTACGAGCAGTACGTC. The encoded protein is CASSEVQTVHSYEQYV.

Comment on this clone: This CDR3 is also generated by other DNA sequences in the sample. The chain carries TRBV30 and TRBJ1-5, with D maybe TRBD1 (6 bases). The germline V gene encodes CDR1 GTSNPN and CDR2 SVGIG (reference sequence). Trimming took off 0 bases at V and 4 bases at J, with 7 bases between the two ends. CDR3 length: 13 amino acids. The DNA for the CDR3 is TGTGCCTGGAGTGTACAGGGAAATCAGCCCCAGCATTTT. This sequence encodes CAWSVQGNQPQHF.

This chain links TRBV7-9 with TRBJ2-3, with D uncertain. CDR3 length equals 14 residues. The V end lost 1 base, the J end lost 2 bases, and 7 bases lay between the germline ends. From germline, CDR1 is SEHNR and CDR2 FQNEAQ (reference sequence). CDR3 sequence (DNA): TGTGCCAGCAGCTTAGACTATGTCACAGATACGCAGTATTTT. Residues: CASSLDYVTDTQYF.